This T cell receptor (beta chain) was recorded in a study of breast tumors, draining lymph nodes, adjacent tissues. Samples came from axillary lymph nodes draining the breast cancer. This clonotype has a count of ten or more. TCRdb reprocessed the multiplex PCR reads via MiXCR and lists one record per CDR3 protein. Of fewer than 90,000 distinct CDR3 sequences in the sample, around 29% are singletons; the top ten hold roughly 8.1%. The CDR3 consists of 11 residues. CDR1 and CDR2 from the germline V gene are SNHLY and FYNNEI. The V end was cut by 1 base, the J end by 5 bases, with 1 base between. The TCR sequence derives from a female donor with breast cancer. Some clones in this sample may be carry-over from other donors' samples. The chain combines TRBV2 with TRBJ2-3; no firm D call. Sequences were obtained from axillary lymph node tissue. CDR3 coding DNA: TGTGCCAGCAGTGAAGGAGATACGCAGTATTTT. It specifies CASSEGDTQYF.